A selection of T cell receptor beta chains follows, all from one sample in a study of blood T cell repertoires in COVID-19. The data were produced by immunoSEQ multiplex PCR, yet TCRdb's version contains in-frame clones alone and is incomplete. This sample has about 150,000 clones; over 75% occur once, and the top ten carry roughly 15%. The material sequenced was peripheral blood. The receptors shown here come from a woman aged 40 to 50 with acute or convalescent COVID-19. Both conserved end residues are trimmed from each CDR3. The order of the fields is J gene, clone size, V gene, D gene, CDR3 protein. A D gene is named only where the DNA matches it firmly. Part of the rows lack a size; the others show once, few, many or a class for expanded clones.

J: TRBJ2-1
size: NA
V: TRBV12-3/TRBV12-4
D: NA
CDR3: ASSGRNEQF

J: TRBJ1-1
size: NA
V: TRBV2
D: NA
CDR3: ASSVAGQTEAF

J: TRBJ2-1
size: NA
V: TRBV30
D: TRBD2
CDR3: AWSVLRLAGGNEQF

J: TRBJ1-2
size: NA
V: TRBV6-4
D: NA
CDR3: ASSPDRNYGYT

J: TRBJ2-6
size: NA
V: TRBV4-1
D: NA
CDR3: ASSQEGSGWSGANVLT

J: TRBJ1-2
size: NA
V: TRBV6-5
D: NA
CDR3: ASSYSGDTRGGYT

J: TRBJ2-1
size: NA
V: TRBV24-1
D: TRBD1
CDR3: ATTPGQGLGEQF

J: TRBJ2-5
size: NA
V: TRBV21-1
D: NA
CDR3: ASSLPGLQETQY

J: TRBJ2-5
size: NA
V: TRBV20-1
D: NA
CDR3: SAIPEETQY

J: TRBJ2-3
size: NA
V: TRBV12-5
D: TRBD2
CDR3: ASGLATSGGDTQY

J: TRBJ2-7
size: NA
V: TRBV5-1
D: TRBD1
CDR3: ASSWDYFRDRASYEQY

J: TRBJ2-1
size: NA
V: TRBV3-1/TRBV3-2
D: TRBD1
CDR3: ASSQGQGAVNEQF

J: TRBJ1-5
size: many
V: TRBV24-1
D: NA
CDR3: ATSAASNQPQH

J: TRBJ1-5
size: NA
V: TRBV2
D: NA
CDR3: ASTDNLNQPQH

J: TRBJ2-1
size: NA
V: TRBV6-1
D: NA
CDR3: ASSVLMAWTASNEQF

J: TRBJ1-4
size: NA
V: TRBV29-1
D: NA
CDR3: SVVLQGLGEKLF

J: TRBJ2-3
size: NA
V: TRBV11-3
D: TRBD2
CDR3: ASSPFYISGSPDTQY

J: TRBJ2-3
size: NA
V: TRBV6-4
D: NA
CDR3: ASSDGGGATDTQY

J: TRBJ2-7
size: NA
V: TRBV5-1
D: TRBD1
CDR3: ASSLVGTGVHEQY

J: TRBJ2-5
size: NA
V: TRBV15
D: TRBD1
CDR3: AIRDRNQETQY

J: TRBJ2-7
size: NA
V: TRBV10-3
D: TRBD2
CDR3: AISDGAGDQQY

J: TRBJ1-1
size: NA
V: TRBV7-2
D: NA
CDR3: ASSLEQNTEAF

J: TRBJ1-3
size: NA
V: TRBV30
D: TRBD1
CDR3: AWSVLSWGTGNLVSGNTIY

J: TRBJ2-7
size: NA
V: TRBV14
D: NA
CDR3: ASSQSERSYEQY

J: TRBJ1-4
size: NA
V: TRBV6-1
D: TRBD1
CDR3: ASSEALGQGPFKLF

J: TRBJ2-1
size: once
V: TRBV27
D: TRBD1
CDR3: ASSFRFPGTGFRSSYNEQF

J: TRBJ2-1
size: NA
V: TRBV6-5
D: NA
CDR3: ASSYRGSPYNEQF

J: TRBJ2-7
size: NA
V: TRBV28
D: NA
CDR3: ASGTPVPYEQY

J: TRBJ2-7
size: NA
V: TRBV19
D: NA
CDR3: ARPKGRRYEQY

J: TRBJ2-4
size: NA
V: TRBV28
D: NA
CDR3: ASRNRSLAKNIQY

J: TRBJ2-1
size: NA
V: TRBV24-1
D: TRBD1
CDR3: ATSGVNDRGHNEQF

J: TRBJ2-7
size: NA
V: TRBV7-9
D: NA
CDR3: ASSLLGVAPEEQY

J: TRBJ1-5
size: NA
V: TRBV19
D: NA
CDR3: ASLEGAWGNQPQH

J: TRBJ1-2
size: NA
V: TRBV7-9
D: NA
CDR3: ASSLRLTPNYGYT

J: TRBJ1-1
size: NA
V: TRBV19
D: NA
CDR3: ASSPTGGMDTEAF

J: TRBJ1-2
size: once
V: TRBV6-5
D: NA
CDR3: ASSYAGNYGYT

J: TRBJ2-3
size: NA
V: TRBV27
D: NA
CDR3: ASSLSSWGTDTQY

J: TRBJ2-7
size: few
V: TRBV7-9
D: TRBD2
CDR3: ASSLEGGGLASYEQY

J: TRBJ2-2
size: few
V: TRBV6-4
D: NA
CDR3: ASSLSGTGELF

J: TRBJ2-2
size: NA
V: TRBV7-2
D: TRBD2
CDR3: ASSLPGLAGGIGELF

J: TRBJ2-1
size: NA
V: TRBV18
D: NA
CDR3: ASSPPKGQPYNEQF

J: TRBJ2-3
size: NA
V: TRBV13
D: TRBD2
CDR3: ASSPRPTSGSTDTQY

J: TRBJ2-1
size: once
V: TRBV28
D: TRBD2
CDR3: ASSLLSGGLHNEQF

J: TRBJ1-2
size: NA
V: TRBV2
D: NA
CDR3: ASSARNRVNYGYT

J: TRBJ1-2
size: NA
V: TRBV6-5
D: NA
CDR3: ASSYSLDSSYGYT

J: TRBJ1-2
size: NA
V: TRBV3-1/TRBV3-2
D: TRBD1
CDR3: ASGQANYGYT

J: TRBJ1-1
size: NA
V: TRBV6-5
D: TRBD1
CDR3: ASRPDRGNTEAF

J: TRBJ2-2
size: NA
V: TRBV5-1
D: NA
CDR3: ASSLDARNTGELF

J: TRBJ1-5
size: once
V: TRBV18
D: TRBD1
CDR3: ASSSGQGLSNQPQH

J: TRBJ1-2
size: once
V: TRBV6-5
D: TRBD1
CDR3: ASKRGTDYGYT

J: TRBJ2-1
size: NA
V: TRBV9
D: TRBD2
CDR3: ASSVEWASGGNEQF